This T cell receptor beta chain was retrieved from a study of lymphopenia after photon versus proton radiotherapy. Study-wide findings and caveats: Proton therapy kept repertoires fairly stable, unlike photons, which gained effector/memory cells. After the lymphocyte nadir, photon-treated repertoires showed oligoclonal expansion, especially of CD8+ Temra cells.

Germline lookup yields CDR1 SQVTM and CDR2 ANQGSEA. V lost 2 bases and J 7 bases, leaving 15 bases between the germline ends. This CDR3 comprises 14 residues. Assay: immunoSEQ multiplex PCR; the TCRdb copy retains only in-frame clones and omits some. The sample carries 14,000 or so clones, 82% recorded once. Concerning this clone: Its target is not known.

Here the sequenced sample was peripheral blood, taken from a patient treated with photon-based radiotherapy. The V and J genes are TRBV29-1 and TRBJ2-1; TRBD1 is a possible D gene (5 bases). This sequence was found in a man in his fifties or sixties with gastric cancer. The CDR3: CSVELGAIGNEQFF. The CDR3 region has the DNA TGCAGCGTTGAATTAGGGGCGATTGGGAATGAGCAGTTCTTC.